This record covers a single T cell receptor beta chain. Other nucleotide sequences in the sample specify the same CDR3. The sample is drawn from a study of shared clonotypes between healthy human individuals. The CDR3 is 13 residues long. Germline V lookup: CDR1 SGHNT, CDR2 YYREEE (reference sequence). V was pared by 2 bases and J by 0 bases, with 5 bases between. Data came from immunoSEQ multiplex PCR; TCRdb stores just in-frame clones and leaves some out. The sample consists of 2 million to 2.5 million clones, about 92% of them appearing once. The sequence derives from a man in his late teens or twenties in good health. Some clones in this sample may be carry-over from other donors' samples. Sequenced input: naive CD4+ T cells from PBMCs. Specified subset: CD45RA+ positively selected. The chain uses TRBV5-4 and TRBJ2-5; D unclear. The CDR3 loop reads CASSLGNQETQYF. In DNA, the CDR3 is TGTGCCAGCAGCTTAGGCAACCAAGAGACCCAGTACTTC.